This T cell receptor (beta chain) comes out of a study of blood T cells in healthy people across ages (dated by TCRdb to the mid-2010s). Broadly, across the study: In model experiments, roughly one uniquely barcoded TCR beta cDNA molecule per two T cells was captured by template switching. To avoid experimental bias, donors of different ages were randomly spread across the sequencing lanes. Four age groups were formed from the donors: young (average approximately 17 years), middle-aged (more than 35), aged (around 68) and long-lived (82). For two donors (one aged 18 to 30 and one aged 80 or older), the study analyzed two additional independent replicas of 1 million unique cDNA reads from the same blood draw. Using deep sequencing normalized with unique cDNA molecular identifiers, the study measured how TCR beta repertoire diversity changes with age. The full study reports these points: Bulk unsorted PBMC profiling prevented conclusive comparison of naive and antigen-experienced compartments. Estimates of total diversity based on one million sequenced T cells were considered lower bounds and underestimates. Compared with the aged group, more naive CD4+ T cells, fewer expanded clones and increased TCR diversity were shown by the long-lived group, suggesting age selection. A strong correlation was found between observed TCR beta diversity and the percentage of naive T cells measured by flow cytometry. Observed TCR beta diversity per million T cells fell roughly linearly with age, and a significant reduction was already apparent by age roughly 40. The CMV infection status of donors was not known, potentially confounding age-related changes in expanded clonotypes.

Donors were 30 to 45 systemically healthy Caucasian individuals from Russia aged roughly 6 to 100 years. Approximately 11 milliliters of peripheral blood were drawn from each donor into EDTA-treated Vacutainer tubes. Ficoll-Paque density-gradient centrifugation was used to isolate PBMCs, with at least 7 million obtained per sample. Trizol reagent was used to extract total RNA from the PBMCs, yielding at least 6 micrograms per sample. The percentages of naive CD45RAhigh/CD27high T cells were determined by flow cytometry on a PBMC aliquot from every donor. Library preparation used 5' RACE. TCRdb names Illumina HiSeq 2500 as the instrument used. A second PCR of roughly 6 to 11 cycles was run with a J-beta primer mix and a sample-barcoded 5' primer. A template-switch 5' adaptor carrying 12 random nucleotides introduced a unique molecular identifier onto each TCR beta cDNA molecule. Each sample yielded at least 3 million CDR3-containing paired-end reads. First-strand cDNA was synthesized from all RNA with the Mint cDNA synthesis kit, primed by a TRBC-specific oligonucleotide. Following uracil-DNA glycosylase treatment, all cDNA underwent a first 18-cycle PCR with the universal primers M1SS and BC2_uni_R. The study's own analysis went as follows. For normalization, 1 million high-quality reads, each with a distinct molecular identifier, were randomly selected from each sample. Reads with shared molecular identifiers were discarded instead of being binned into consensus sequences. CDR3 identification, clonotype clustering and error correction used MiTCR with a Q25 quality threshold and the strictest error-elimination algorithm. A nonparametric unseen species model with Euler transformation was used to estimate lower-bound total TCR beta diversity. TCRdb trimmed the raw reads at Q25, called clones with MiXCR and kept productive beta chains. Identical CDR3 proteins give one entry, which carries the most common genes and DNA. The V and J calls and clone size come from TCRdb's table, not from the authors' own analysis. The sample includes 700,000 or so distinct CDR3 sequences, with approximately 22% observed a single time. Approximately 20% of the sample is held by the ten biggest clonotypes.

V trim: 6 bases; J trim: 6 bases; unmatched bases: 5. Measured from the cysteine to the phenylalanine, the CDR3 is 15 residues long. Only the CDR3 portion is preserved as DNA: 45 bases, with reading frame beginning at the first base. Via the germline V gene (reference sequence), CDR1 is LNHDA and CDR2 SQIVND. As regards this clonotype: Which antigen it targets is not known. Per-base quality was not reported, and no clone a single base away is much larger than it.

The receptor was derived from a man in his 70s in good health. The sample consisted of blood. The chain is made from TRBV19 and TRBJ2-2; 12 bases in between match TRBD2. The DNA reads TGTGCCAGTAGCCGGACTAGCGGGGTTCCCGGGGAGCTGTTTTTT. It codes for CASSRTSGVPGELFF.